This TCR beta chain was recovered during a study of CD8 T cells in Susac syndrome. In regard to this clonotype: The antigen is undetermined.

Overall study findings and caveats: The study conceded that its TCR sequencing and HLA analysis involved relatively few individuals.

It was treatment-naive patients with stable or active relapsing-remitting disease who made up the multiple sclerosis controls. TEMRA cells underwent FACS enrichment and CD8+ and CD4+ T cells underwent negative isolation. From germline, CDR1 is KGHSH and CDR2 LQKENI. Trimming took 6 bases from V and 6 from J, leaving 14 bases between them. This CDR3 spans 13 amino acids. RNA, at about 0.45 to 1 ug, was reverse transcribed with random hexamers. Amplification of TCR beta CDR3 across 54 Vbeta and 13 Jbeta was performed with immunoSEQ multiplex PCR. MiXCR was run by TCRdb on the immunoSEQ multiplex PCR reads, yielding one entry per CDR3 protein. The table has 110,000 or so distinct CDR3 sequences, 85% to 95% seen once.

The clonotype comes from a human donor with multiple sclerosis. The sequenced sample was CD4+ T cells from PBMCs. The chain recombines TRBV18 with TRBJ1-2; D is undetermined. The CDR3 nucleotides read TGTGCCAGCTCGCCGCGGCGGGAGAATGGCTACACCTTC. Amino acids: CASSPRRENGYTF.